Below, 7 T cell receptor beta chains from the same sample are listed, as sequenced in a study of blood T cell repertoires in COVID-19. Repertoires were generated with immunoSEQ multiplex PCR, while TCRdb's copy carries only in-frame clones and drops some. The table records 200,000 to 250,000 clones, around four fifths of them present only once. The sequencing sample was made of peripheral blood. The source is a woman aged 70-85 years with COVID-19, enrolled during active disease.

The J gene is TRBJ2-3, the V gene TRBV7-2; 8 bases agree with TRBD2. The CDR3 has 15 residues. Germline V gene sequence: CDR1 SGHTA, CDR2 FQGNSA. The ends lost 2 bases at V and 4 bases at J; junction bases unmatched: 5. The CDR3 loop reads CASSLSGRGADTQYF. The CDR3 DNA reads TGTGCCAGCAGCTTAAGCGGGAGAGGTGCAGATACGCAGTATTTT.

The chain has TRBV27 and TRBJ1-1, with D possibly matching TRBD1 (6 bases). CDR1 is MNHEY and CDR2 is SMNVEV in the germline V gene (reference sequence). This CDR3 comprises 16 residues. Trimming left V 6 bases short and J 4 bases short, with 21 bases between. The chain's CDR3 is CASSRWATKGVTEAFF. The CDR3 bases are TGTGCCAGCAGCCGTTGGGCTACTAAGGGGGTCACTGAAGCTTTCTTT.

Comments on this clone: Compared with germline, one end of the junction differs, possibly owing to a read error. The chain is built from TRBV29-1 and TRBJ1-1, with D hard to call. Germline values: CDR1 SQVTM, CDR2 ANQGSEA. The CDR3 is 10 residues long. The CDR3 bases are TGTGGAGGGAGAAACACTGAAGCTTTCTTT. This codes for CGGRNTEAFF. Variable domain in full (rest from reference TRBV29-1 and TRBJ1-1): SAVISQKPSRDICQRGTSLTIQCQVDSQVTMMFWYRQQPGQSLTLIATANQGSEATYESGFVIDKFPISRPNLTFSTLTVSNMSPEDSSIYLCGGRNTEAFFGQGTRLTVV.

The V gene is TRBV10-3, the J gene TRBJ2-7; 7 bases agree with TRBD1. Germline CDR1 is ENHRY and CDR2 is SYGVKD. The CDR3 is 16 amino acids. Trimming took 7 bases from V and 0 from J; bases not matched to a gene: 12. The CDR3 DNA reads TGTGCCATCAACTCCGAGACAGGGTTACGCTCCTACGAGCAGTACTTC. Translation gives CAINSETGLRSYEQYF.

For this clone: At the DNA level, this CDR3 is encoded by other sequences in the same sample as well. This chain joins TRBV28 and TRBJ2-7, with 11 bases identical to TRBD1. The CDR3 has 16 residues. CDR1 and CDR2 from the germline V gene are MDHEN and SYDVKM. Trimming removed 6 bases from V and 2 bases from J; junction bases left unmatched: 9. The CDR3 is CASRPPGQGGPYEQYF. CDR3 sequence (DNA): TGTGCCAGCAGGCCCCCGGGACAGGGGGGGCCCTACGAGCAGTACTTC.

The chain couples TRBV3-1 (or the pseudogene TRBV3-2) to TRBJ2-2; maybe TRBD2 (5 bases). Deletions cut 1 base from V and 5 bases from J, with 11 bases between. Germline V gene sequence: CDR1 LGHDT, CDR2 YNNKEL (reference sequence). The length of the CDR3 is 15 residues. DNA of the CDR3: TGTGCCAGCAGCCAAGTGCCGCGGGCGACCGGGGAGCTGTTTTTT. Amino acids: CASSQVPRATGELFF.

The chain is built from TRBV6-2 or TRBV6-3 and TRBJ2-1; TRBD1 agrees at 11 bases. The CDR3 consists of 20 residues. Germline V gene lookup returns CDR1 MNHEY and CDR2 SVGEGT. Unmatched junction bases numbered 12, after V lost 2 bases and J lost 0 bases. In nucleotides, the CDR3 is TGTGCCAGCAGTTACCTGCTCGGACAGGGGGCGCAAGGCTCCTACAATGAGCAGTTCTTC. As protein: CASSYLLGQGAQGSYNEQFF.